The 22 T cell receptor beta chains presented below share a single source sample, sequenced in a study of T cells in Graves' hyperthyroidism and ophthalmopathy. Template material for amplifying TCR beta CDR3 regions consisted of RNA transcripts. The HTBI set primed first-round TCR CDR3 RT-PCR. TCRdb called the multiplex PCR reads again in MiXCR, with one record for every CDR3 protein. The sample consists of more than 450,000 distinct CDR3 sequences, approximately 20% of them appearing once. Sequencing was carried out using blood. The source of these receptors is a man aged 40-49 years with Graves' ophthalmopathy.

This chain connects TRBV5-1 to TRBJ1-2, with D possibly being TRBD1 (5 bases). Trimming pared 4 bases from V and 7 bases from J, leaving 17 bases between. The CDR3 length is 14 residues. Germline V gene sequence: CDR1 SGHRS, CDR2 YFSETQ. CDR3 sequence reads: CASSQEPGLPGYTF. CDR3 coding DNA: TGCGCCAGCAGCCAAGAACCGGGACTCCCTGGCTACACCTTC. Using reference TRBV5-1 and TRBJ1-2 for the parts outside the CDR3, the full variable domain is KAGVTQTPRYLIKTRGQQVTLSCSPISGHRSVSWYQQTPGQGLQFLFEYFSETQRNKGNFPGRFSGRQFSNSRSEMNVSTLELGDSALYLCASSQEPGLPGYTFGSGTRLTVV.

The chain joins TRBV13 to TRBJ1-6, with D maybe TRBD1 (6 bases). The germline V gene encodes CDR1 PRHDT and CDR2 FYEKMQ (reference sequence). Trimming stripped 5 bases from V and 9 bases from J, with 14 bases between. CDR3 length: 14 residues. The CDR3 DNA reads as TGTGCCAGCAGCGTGGGGGGGCCTCTTTCACCCCTCCACTTT. Translating gives CASSVGGPLSPLHF.

This sequence joins TRBV7-9 and TRBJ2-1, with TRBD2 matching over 9 bases. The germline V gene has CDR1 SEHNR and CDR2 FQNEAQ (reference sequence). This CDR3 comprises 15 residues. V dropped 6 bases and J dropped 8; count of bases not matched to a gene: 11. The CDR3 loop is CASSLGAGGLYEQFF. The CDR3 DNA reads TGTGCCAGCAGTCTCGGTGCGGGAGGGCTATATGAGCAGTTCTTC.

This clonotype was counted ten times or more. The chain joins TRBV20-1 to TRBJ2-5, with D tentatively TRBD1 or TRBD2 (5 bases each). V was trimmed by 3 bases and J by 5 bases, leaving 13 bases between them. Germline V gives CDR1 DFQATT, CDR2 SNEGSKA (reference sequence). CDR3 length: 13 amino acids. The CDR3: CSARGRTVETQYF. The DNA of the CDR3 is TGCAGTGCTAGGGGACGGACGGTGGAGACCCAGTACTTC.

The chain links TRBV6-1 to TRBJ1-5, with no clear D. Germline V CDR1 and CDR2: MNHNS, SASEGT. The V and J ends lost 6 bases and 2 bases respectively, with 11 bases between them. This CDR3 region has 14 residues. The CDR3 nucleotides read TGTGCCAGCAGGGGAGGTTTGGGCAATCAGCCCCAGCATTTT. Translation gives CASRGGLGNQPQHF.

The genes are TRBV4-2 and TRBJ1-1; 7 positions match TRBD1. The V gene's germline CDR1 is LGHNA and CDR2 YNFKEQ. The CDR3 sequence is 15 residues long. Losses at the gene ends were 1 base for V and 6 bases for J; bases not matched to a gene: 8. CDR3 in amino acids: CASSQVGRGGSEAFF. In nucleotides, the CDR3 is TGTGCCAGCAGCCAAGTGGGGAGAGGGGGCTCTGAAGCTTTCTTT.

This clonotype was counted only a few times. This chain uses TRBV19 with TRBJ1-1; 9 positions agree with TRBD1. Losses at the gene ends were 4 bases for V and 1 base for J; bases not matched to a gene: 16. CDR3 length: 19 residues. Germline CDR1 reads LNHDA; CDR2 reads SQIVND (reference sequence). The CDR3 loop is CASSSFSRPGQGGNTEAFF. For the CDR3, the DNA is TGTGCCAGTAGTAGTTTTTCTCGGCCGGGACAGGGAGGGAACACTGAAGCTTTCTTT.

The chain is built from TRBV20-1 and TRBJ1-2, with a possible D match to TRBD1 (6 bases). The V gene's germline CDR1 is DFQATT and CDR2 SNEGSKA (reference sequence). V lost 2 bases to trimming and J lost 3 bases, with 7 bases between them. This CDR3 is 12 amino acids long. CDR3 bases: TGCAGTGCTAGAAACAGGGACTATGGCTACACCTTC. Translated: CSARNRDYGYTF.

J is TRBJ2-3 and V is TRBV5-4; 8 nucleotides agree with TRBD2. In germline, CDR1 is SGHNT, CDR2 YYREEE (reference sequence). Losses at the gene ends were 2 bases for V and 1 base for J; bases not matched to a gene: 3. The CDR3 extends over 15 amino acids. CDR3 amino acids: CASSLQLAGTDTQYF. CDR3 DNA sequence: TGTGCCAGCAGCTTACAACTAGCGGGCACAGATACGCAGTATTTT.

The genes are TRBV5-1 and TRBJ2-3, with D unresolved. Germline V lookup: CDR1 SGHRS, CDR2 YFSETQ. There are 16 residues in the CDR3. V was trimmed by 7 bases and J by 2 bases, leaving 20 bases between them. CDR3 sequence reads: CASCPTVCKITDTQYF. The CDR3 DNA sequence: TGCGCCAGCTGCCCCACGGTTTGTAAGATCACAGATACGCAGTATTTT.

This clonotype was found many times. The CDR3 DNA sequence: TGTGCCAGCAGCCCCGTGGGATCGGATACGCAGTATTTT. Translating it yields CASSPVGSDTQYF. V gene TRBV7-2 combines with J gene TRBJ2-3; D remains unclear. The CDR3 length is 13 residues. Germline V lookup: CDR1 SGHTA, CDR2 FQGNSA. V dropped 5 bases and J dropped 6 bases, with 12 bases sitting between them. Drawing the rest from reference TRBV7-2 and TRBJ2-3, the complete variable domain is GAGVSQSPSNKVTEKGKDVELRCDPISGHTALYWYRQSLGQGLEFLIYFQGNSAPDKSGLPSDRFSAERTGGSVSTLTIQRTQQEDSAVYLCASSPVGSDTQYFGPGTRLTVL.

The rearrangement links TRBV4-1 to TRBJ2-7; maybe TRBD2 (5 bases). The CDR3 runs 14 residues. CDR1 MGHRA and CDR2 YSYEKL come from the germline V gene. The V end was cut by 1 base, the J end by 0 bases, with 7 bases between. In DNA form, the CDR3 reads TGCGCCAGCAGCCAAGCGGGGTTCTCCTACGAGCAGTACTTC. Translating it yields CASSQAGFSYEQYF.

The rearrangement joins TRBV12-3 or TRBV12-4 to TRBJ1-2; D may be TRBD1 (6 bases). This CDR3 region has 15 residues. Between the trimmed V and J ends, which lost 3 bases and 3 bases, there was a span of 14 bases. CDR3 nucleotide sequence: TGTGCCAGCAGTTTCGGACAGCCAAACTACTATGGCTACACCTTC. This sequence encodes CASSFGQPNYYGYTF.

This clonotype was found many times. The chain couples TRBV30 to TRBJ1-1, with 7 bases that match TRBD1. CDR3 length equals 15 residues. The germline V gene has CDR1 GTSNPN and CDR2 SVGIG (reference sequence). Trimming cost V 0 bases and J 5 bases; bases outside gene matches: 9. The CDR3 reads CAWSVRGQGGTEAFF. CDR3 nucleotides: TGTGCCTGGAGTGTACGGGGCCAGGGGGGGACTGAAGCTTTCTTT.

The J gene is TRBJ1-4, the V gene TRBV20-1; D gene uncertain. The CDR3 is 10 residues long. V was trimmed by 5 bases and J by 11 bases, leaving 9 bases between them. Germline CDR1 and CDR2: DFQATT and SNEGSKA (reference sequence). The CDR3 nucleotides are TGCAGTGCTTACAGCGGGAAACTGTTTTTT. This encodes CSAYSGKLFF.

This clonotype has a handful of counts. V usage is TRBV28 and J usage is TRBJ1-4, with 8 nucleotides matching TRBD1. The CDR3 is made up of 18 amino acids. The V and J ends lost 3 bases and 0 bases, in that order; junction bases with no gene match: 9. Per germline, CDR1 MDHEN and CDR2 SYDVKM. The CDR3 loop is CASSFPGTGDATNEKLFF. CDR3 sequence (DNA): TGTGCCAGCAGTTTTCCCGGGACAGGAGACGCAACTAATGAAAAACTGTTTTTT. The full variable domain, completed using reference TRBV28 and TRBJ1-4, is DVKVTQSSRYLVKRTGEKVFLECVQDMDHENMFWYRQDPGLGLRLIYFSYDVKMKEKGDIPEGYSVSREKKERFSLILESASTNQTSMYLCASSFPGTGDATNEKLFFGSGTQLSVL.

This clonotype was counted between two and nine times. This chain uses TRBV27 with TRBJ1-6; no clear D gene. Trimming took 7 bases from V and 0 from J, leaving 7 bases between them. The CDR3 consists of 14 residues. Germline V gives CDR1 MNHEY, CDR2 SMNVEV (reference sequence). CDR3 loop: CASKVSSYNSPLHF. For the CDR3, the DNA is TGTGCCAGCAAGGTCAGCTCCTATAATTCACCCCTCCACTTT.

The sample holds many counts of this clonotype. This sequence joins TRBV6-5 and TRBJ2-7; D possibly uses TRBD1 or TRBD2 (5 bases each). The germline V gene encodes CDR1 MNHEY and CDR2 SVGAGI. The CDR3 has 17 amino acids. Deletions cut 0 bases from V and 0 bases from J, with 15 bases between. The CDR3 DNA is TGTGCCAGCAGTTACTCGACCACCAGGGACGTCTCCTACGAGCAGTACTTC. It encodes CASSYSTTRDVSYEQYF.

Ten or more counts support this clonotype. V and J are TRBV20-1 and TRBJ2-7; D possibly corresponds to TRBD2 (6 bases). V lost 3 bases and J lost 5, with 17 bases in between. The CDR3 sequence is 14 residues long. CDR1 and CDR2 (germline): DFQATT, SNEGSKA (reference sequence). This CDR3 reads CSARTAGSIDEQYF. The CDR3, as DNA: TGCAGTGCTAGGACGGCGGGATCGATCGACGAGCAGTACTTC.

V usage is TRBV10-3 and J usage is TRBJ1-1, with D possibly TRBD1 on 6 matching bases. V lost 5 bases and J 5 bases, leaving 12 bases between the germline ends. Germline V CDR1 and CDR2: ENHRY, SYGVKD. The CDR3 has 13 residues. The CDR3 region has the DNA TGTGCCATCAGTCCTAATCAGGGGACTGAAGCTTTCTTT. Protein sequence: CAISPNQGTEAFF.

This clonotype was observed at least ten times. V and J are TRBV2 and TRBJ1-5; perhaps TRBD1 as D (5 bases). The V and J ends lost 5 bases and 0 bases respectively, with 11 bases between them. This CDR3 is 15 amino acids long. Germline-derived CDR1 and CDR2 are SNHLY and FYNNEI. The CDR3 nucleotides read TGTGCCAGCAGTCCGACAGTTAATAGCAATCAGCCCCAGCATTTT. As protein: CASSPTVNSNQPQHF.

Ten or more counts support this clonotype. The V gene is TRBV18, the J gene TRBJ1-1; D perhaps matches TRBD1 (6 bases). CDR1 and CDR2 from the germline V gene are KGHSH and LQKENI. Trimming stripped 3 bases from V and 2 bases from J, with 13 bases between. The CDR3 is made up of 15 amino acids. CDR3 amino acids: CASSPSGTQNTEAFF. The CDR3 bases are TGTGCCAGCTCACCTTCCGGGACACAAAACACTGAAGCTTTCTTT. Together with reference TRBV18 and TRBJ1-1, the CDR3 gives the full variable domain: NAGVMQNPRHLVRRRGQEARLRCSPMKGHSHVYWYRQLPEEGLKFMVYLQKENIIDESGMPKERFSAEFPKEGPSILRIQQVVRGDSAAYFCASSPSGTQNTEAFFGQGTRLTVV.